The clone carrying this TCR beta chain was detected only a few times. Its antigen is not known. This entry belongs to a study of T cells after yellow fever vaccination. CDR3 length: 16 amino acids. Trimming cost V 3 bases and J 2 bases, with 17 bases left between them. TCRdb re-called the 5' RACE reads through MiXCR, storing one row per CDR3 protein. The sample carries 250,000 to 350,000 distinct CDR3 sequences, approximately 7% recorded once. Broader study findings: Though weaker, the secondary response peaked faster, on day 5 versus 15. Reappearance after the booster was seen for most primary-vaccination clones, at 95% to 97% CD4 and 75% to 90% CD8. One caveat is that FACS-sorted repertoires could contain abundant clonotypes contaminating from the bulk population.

The chain recombines TRBV12-3 or TRBV12-4 with TRBJ2-7; tentatively, D is TRBD1 or TRBD2 (5 bases each). The source of this sequence is a man in his late teens or twenties who received the YFV17D yellow fever vaccine. Source: PBMCs, taken about 41 days after the first yellow fever vaccination. DNA for the CDR3: TGTGCCAGCAGTTTCAGGGACGTGAGGGATCCCTACGAGCAGTACTTC. Amino acid sequence: CASSFRDVRDPYEQYF.